These 14 T cell receptor beta chains were all obtained from the same sample, sequenced in a study of cytomegalovirus exposure and HLA in healthy donors. 13 Jbeta primers and 60 Vbeta primers were used for the PCR. TCRdb's table, derived via immunoSEQ multiplex PCR, lists solely in-frame clones and lacks some. The top ten hold approximately 8.2% of the sample, which has 100,000 to 120,000 clones, approximately 82% seen once. The sequenced material came from PBMCs. These receptors came from a man between 35 and 55 years old in good health and CMV-seropositive.

The count of this clone is one. J is TRBJ1-4 and V is TRBV18; D gene unclear. The CDR3 contains 14 residues. Germline CDR1 reads KGHSH; CDR2 reads LQKENI. V was trimmed by 2 bases and J by 15 bases, leaving 19 bases between them. The CDR3 spells CASSPKEGGGVLFF. In DNA form, the CDR3 reads TGTGCCAGCTCACCAAAAGAGGGCGGCGGTGTTTTGTTTTTT.

The chain joins TRBV9 to TRBJ2-1, with a tentative D call TRBD1 (7 bases). V lost 0 bases, J lost 0 bases, and 10 bases lay in between. Germline CDR1 reads SGDLS; CDR2 reads YYNGEE. The CDR3 has 16 residues. The CDR3 sequence is CASSVGQGGSYNEQFF. The CDR3 DNA sequence: TGTGCCAGCAGCGTAGGTCAGGGGGGCTCCTACAATGAGCAGTTCTTC.

In its sample, this clone was seen a few times. The rearrangement links TRBV10-3 to TRBJ2-7; 9 positions agree with TRBD1. Germline V gives CDR1 ENHRY, CDR2 SYGVKD. V shed 3 bases, J shed 5 bases, and the junction held 8 bases outside the gene matches. The CDR3 has 15 residues. As DNA, the CDR3 is TGTGCCATCAGTGAATCCGGGACAGGGCGCGACGAGCAGTACTTC. This codes for CAISESGTGRDEQYF.

This rearrangement joins TRBV19 to TRBJ2-1; perhaps TRBD2 as D (6 bases). The CDR3 has 15 residues. Germline CDR1 and CDR2: LNHDA and SQIVND (reference sequence). V was trimmed by 3 bases and J by 3 bases, leaving 12 bases between them. CDR3 sequence (DNA): TGTGCCAGTAGTATCGCCCGGGAGAGCTACAATGAGCAGTTCTTC. This codes for CASSIARESYNEQFF.

The chain carries TRBV18 and TRBJ2-7; 7 bases line up with TRBD2. V was pared by 2 bases and J by 2 bases, with 3 bases of the junction left unmatched. The germline gives CDR1 KGHSH, CDR2 LQKENI. The CDR3 spans 14 residues. CDR3 sequence reads: CASSPVAGAYEQYF. Written as DNA, the CDR3 is TGTGCCAGCTCACCAGTTGCGGGGGCCTACGAGCAGTACTTC.

This rearrangement joins TRBV7-9 to TRBJ2-2; 9 nucleotides agree with TRBD1. J was trimmed by 9 bases and V by 5 bases; bases with no gene match: 10. Germline V gene data show CDR1 as SEHNR and CDR2 as FQNEAQ (reference sequence). The CDR3 length is 15 residues. CDR3 residues: CASSPYTTGGRELFF. In DNA, the CDR3 is TGTGCCAGCAGCCCGTATACCACAGGGGGCCGGGAGCTGTTTTTT.

The rearrangement joins TRBV6-5 to TRBJ2-1, with D possibly being TRBD1 (7 bases). There are 13 residues in the CDR3. The germline gives CDR1 MNHEY, CDR2 SVGAGI. Trimming stripped 5 bases from V and 12 bases from J, with 17 bases between. The CDR3: CASSNPGTAGQFF. CDR3 sequence (DNA): TGTGCCAGCAGTAACCCCGGGACAGCGGGGCAGTTCTTC.

V gene TRBV6-1 combines with J gene TRBJ2-1; 12 bases map to TRBD1. The ends lost 4 bases at V and 8 bases at J; junction bases unmatched: 9. The CDR3 consists of 16 residues. Germline V gene lookup returns CDR1 MNHNS and CDR2 SASEGT. CDR3 DNA: TGTGCCAGCAGTGCGCACCCCGGGACAGGGGGCGATGAGCAGTTCTTC. The encoded protein is CASSAHPGTGGDEQFF.

The chain uses TRBV5-4 and TRBJ1-1; D is unclear. The CDR3 loop spans 13 amino acids. Looked up from germline, CDR1 is SGHNT and CDR2 is YYREEE (reference sequence). Trimming removed 2 bases from V and 5 bases from J, with 10 bases in between. In nucleotides, the CDR3 is TGTGCCAGCAGCTTCCCAGGAGGGACTGAAGCTTTCTTT. Its translation is CASSFPGGTEAFF.

The rearrangement links TRBV5-4 to TRBJ2-6, with 12 bases identical to TRBD1. V was pared by 4 bases and J by 1 base, with 9 bases of the junction left unmatched. Germline CDR1 and CDR2: SGHNT and YYREEE (reference sequence). The CDR3 sequence is 19 residues long. The CDR3 is CASSPIQGQGASGANVLTF. Written as DNA, the CDR3 is TGTGCCAGCAGCCCGATCCAGGGACAGGGGGCTTCTGGGGCCAACGTCCTGACTTTC.

The gene calls are TRBV30 and TRBJ1-6; TRBD1 matches 7 bases. Germline CDR1 and CDR2: GTSNPN and SVGIG (reference sequence). Trimming at V came to 4 bases and at J to 4 bases, leaving 4 bases not matched to a gene. CDR3 size: 14 residues. The CDR3 is CAWIKGQYNSPLHF. The CDR3 nucleotides read TGTGCCTGGATTAAGGGACAGTATAATTCACCCCTCCACTTT.

This clone was seen a few times. V and J are TRBV28 and TRBJ2-7, with a weak D call TRBD2 (6 bases). The CDR3 is 15 residues long. Germline CDR1 reads MDHEN; CDR2 reads SYDVKM. V shed 6 bases and J shed 4 bases, with 19 bases lying between them. CDR3 amino acids: CASSPWTGAWYEQYF. CDR3 sequence (DNA): TGTGCCAGCAGCCCCTGGACGGGAGCCTGGTACGAGCAGTACTTC.

This clone was detected only once. The J gene is TRBJ2-3, the V gene TRBV7-3, with TRBD2 matching over 12 bases. Germline CDR1 SGHTA, CDR2 FQGTGA. Losses at the gene ends were 5 bases for V and 5 bases for J; bases not matched to a gene: 8. This CDR3 has 16 amino acids. CDR3 loop: CASSPRTSGVLDTQYF. DNA for the CDR3: TGTGCCAGCAGCCCGAGGACTAGCGGGGTTCTAGATACGCAGTATTTT.

This rearrangement joins TRBV30 to TRBJ2-5; 8 nucleotides line up with TRBD2. This CDR3 contains 12 residues. The trim removed 6 bases at V and 4 bases at J, leaving 4 bases unmatched. Germline V gene sequence: CDR1 GTSNPN, CDR2 SVGIG (reference sequence). The CDR3: CACRLARETQYF. For the CDR3, the DNA is TGTGCCTGCAGACTAGCGAGAGAGACCCAGTACTTC.